One sample yielded the 19 T cell receptor beta chains listed below, sequenced in a study of T cells in Graves' hyperthyroidism and ophthalmopathy. Amplification yielded TCR beta CDR3 regions, with RNA transcripts as the source. The HTBI primer set drove a first-round RT-PCR of the TCR CDR3. TCRdb reprocessed the multiplex PCR reads with MiXCR, giving one entry per CDR3 protein. The data contain hundreds of thousands of distinct CDR3 sequences, about a fifth of them seen just once; the ten biggest clones take up approximately 4%. Material: blood. These receptors were collected from a woman between 18 and 29 years old with Graves' hyperthyroidism.

There are many counts of this clonotype. V is TRBV20-1 and J is TRBJ1-2; possibly TRBD1 for D (6 bases). Trimming shortened V by 7 bases and J by 0 bases, and 15 bases separated the two germline ends. There are 14 residues in the CDR3. Germline V gene sequence: CDR1 DFQATT, CDR2 SNEGSKA (reference sequence). This CDR3 reads CSGGGAKANYGYTF. In DNA form, the CDR3 reads TGCAGTGGAGGGGGGGCGAAAGCTAACTATGGCTACACCTTC.

This clonotype was recorded at least ten times. The rearrangement uses TRBV6-5 and TRBJ2-7; 7 positions agree with TRBD1. This CDR3 comprises 14 residues. Looked up from germline, CDR1 is MNHEY and CDR2 is SVGAGI. V trimming: 2 bases; J trimming: 2 bases; junction bases outside the gene matches: 3. As DNA, the CDR3 is TGTGCCAGCAGTTACGGAGACAGGGCCTACGAGCAGTACTTC. Encoded protein: CASSYGDRAYEQYF.

This clonotype was seen many times. This chain links TRBV5-1 with TRBJ1-3; D might be TRBD1 (6 bases). The CDR3 runs to 16 residues. Germline V gene data show CDR1 as SGHRS and CDR2 as YFSETQ. Trimming pared 4 bases from V and 4 bases from J, leaving 18 bases between. This CDR3 is CASSEQGMLGGNTIYF. Here the CDR3 DNA reads TGCGCCAGCAGCGAACAGGGTATGCTCGGCGGAAACACCATATATTTT.

This clonotype was recorded at least ten times. The chain links TRBV7-9 to TRBJ1-6; 7 bases line up with TRBD1. The trim removed 0 bases at V and 7 bases at J, leaving 3 bases unmatched. Germline assignment: CDR1 SEHNR and CDR2 FQNEAQ (reference sequence). There are 15 residues in the CDR3. CDR3 nucleotides: TGTGCCAGCAGCTTAGCAGGGGGCGAGAATTCACCCCTCCACTTT. It translates to CASSLAGGENSPLHF.

This clonotype came up many times. The gene calls are TRBV12-3 or TRBV12-4 and TRBJ2-5, with D possibly matching TRBD1 (6 bases). The CDR3 totals 11 residues. The V and J ends lost 7 bases and 7 bases respectively, with 10 bases between them. CDR3 region: CASTAQGTQYF. The CDR3 region has the DNA TGTGCCAGCACCGCACAGGGGACCCAGTACTTC.

This clonotype occurred many times. The CDR3 sequence: CSARESYSNQPQHF. The DNA of the CDR3 is TGCAGTGCTAGAGAAAGTTATAGCAATCAGCCCCAGCATTTT. The V gene is TRBV20-1, the J gene TRBJ1-5; no reliable D call. Looked up from germline, CDR1 is DFQATT and CDR2 is SNEGSKA (reference sequence). This CDR3 region has 14 residues. V lost 0 bases and J 0 bases, leaving 6 bases between the germline ends.

This chain links TRBV6-4 with TRBJ2-5, with D perhaps being TRBD1 or TRBD2 (6 bases each). The V gene lost 10 bases and the J gene lost 1 base, with 13 bases spanning the gap. The CDR3 consists of 13 residues. Looked up from germline, CDR1 is MRHNA and CDR2 is SNTAGT. The CDR3 DNA is TGTGCCATATGCTCGGGGGCCCAAGAGACCCAGTACTTC. Protein: CAICSGAQETQYF.

The sample holds many counts of this clonotype. The V and J genes are TRBV20-1 and TRBJ1-2; no clear D gene. CDR3 length: 12 residues. Per germline, CDR1 DFQATT and CDR2 SNEGSKA (reference sequence). Trimming shortened V by 6 bases and J by 4 bases, and 12 bases separated the two germline ends. CDR3 sequence reads: CSAGFASYGYTF. The CDR3 coding sequence is TGCAGTGCGGGCTTCGCGAGCTATGGCTACACCTTC.

This clonotype has at least ten counts. This chain links TRBV18 with TRBJ1-2; D is uncertain. CDR1 KGHSH and CDR2 LQKENI come from the germline V gene. This CDR3 region has 12 residues. Trimming removed 3 bases from V and 0 bases from J, with 2 bases in between. The CDR3 reads CASSPANYGYTF. CDR3 bases: TGTGCCAGCTCACCGGCTAACTATGGCTACACCTTC.

Worth noting for this clonotype: This sequence may be a read error, since a much larger clone differs from it by one base. The CDR3 DNA reads as TGTGCCAGCAGACCGGGATATAGCAATCAGCCCCAGCGTTTT. This sequence encodes CASRPGYSNQPQRF. The V call is TRBV12-3 or TRBV12-4, the J call TRBJ1-5; D is unclear. The CDR3 spans 14 residues.

This clonotype was recorded many times. The genes are TRBV29-1 and TRBJ2-2; 13 positions match TRBD2. The CDR3 runs to 15 residues. CDR1 SQVTM and CDR2 ANQGSEA come from the germline V gene. V trimming: 4 bases; J trimming: 1 base; junction bases outside the gene matches: 0. CDR3 nucleotides: TGCAGCGTTGGGACTAGCGGGGGGAACACCGGGGAGCTGTTTTTT. Translating gives CSVGTSGGNTGELFF.

V gene TRBV28 combines with J gene TRBJ2-2; no clear D gene. The germline gives CDR1 MDHEN, CDR2 SYDVKM. Deletions cut 0 bases from V and 8 bases from J, with 4 bases between. The CDR3 loop spans 12 amino acids. The CDR3 loop is CASSLWLGELFF. CDR3 bases: TGTGCCAGCAGTTTATGGTTGGGGGAGCTGTTTTTT.

The CDR3 DNA follows: TGTGCCAGCAGGACCGGGCCCGTCCGAGGCGGGGAGCTGTTTTTT. Protein product: CASRTGPVRGGELFF. This chain joins TRBV12-3 or TRBV12-4 and TRBJ2-2; no clear D gene. Trimming cost V 6 bases and J 7 bases, with 18 bases left between them. This CDR3 is built from 15 residues.

A few counts support this clonotype. V is TRBV19 and J is TRBJ1-2; 7 bases agree with TRBD1. The CDR3 length is 14 residues. After removal of 7 bases from V and 5 bases from J, the junction contained 10 bases not matched to a gene. Germline CDR1 is LNHDA and CDR2 is SQIVND (reference sequence). The CDR3 DNA is TGTGCCAGTACTTCGCTGGAGACAGGGTATGGCTACACCTTC. Its protein product is CASTSLETGYGYTF.

The rearrangement joins TRBV20-1 to TRBJ1-2; TRBD1 matches at 9 bases. Trimming at V came to 5 bases and at J to 4 bases, leaving 8 bases not matched to a gene. The CDR3 is 14 residues long. CDR1 DFQATT and CDR2 SNEGSKA come from the germline V gene (reference sequence). CDR3 protein: CSAWTGETSYGYTF. As DNA, the CDR3 is TGCAGTGCTTGGACAGGGGAGACATCCTATGGCTACACCTTC.

This clonotype was detected only a few times. The V gene is TRBV18, the J gene TRBJ1-6; 8 bases line up with TRBD1. With V trimmed by 3 bases and J by 6 bases, 7 bases remained unmatched. Germline values: CDR1 KGHSH, CDR2 LQKENI. This CDR3 has 16 residues. CDR3: CASSPQQGGGNSPLHF. CDR3 sequence (DNA): TGTGCCAGCTCACCTCAACAGGGGGGTGGTAATTCACCCCTCCACTTT.

This clonotype was counted only a few times. The chain couples TRBV30 to TRBJ2-5, with D possibly being TRBD1 or TRBD2 (5 bases each). The CDR3 is 14 residues long. CDR1 is GTSNPN, CDR2 SVGIG, per germline (reference sequence). Trimming removed 1 base at V and 7 bases at J, with 16 bases between. CDR3 loop: CAWSGPQGRGTQYF. CDR3 nucleotide sequence: TGTGCCTGGAGTGGTCCCCAGGGCCGGGGGACCCAGTACTTC.

This clonotype was seen many times. The chain couples TRBV6-5 to TRBJ2-2; no clear D. Germline-derived CDR1 and CDR2 are MNHEY and SVGAGI. The CDR3 contains 13 residues. Trimming cost V 6 bases and J 4 bases, with 9 bases left between them. The DNA of the CDR3 is TGTGCCAGCAGCCAGCGTACCACCGGGGAGCTGTTTTTT. Translating it yields CASSQRTTGELFF.

The rearrangement uses TRBV7-8 and TRBJ2-7; 10 bases are shared with TRBD1. The ends lost 4 bases at V and 6 bases at J; junction bases unmatched: 3. The CDR3 consists of 13 residues. Germline V gene data show CDR1 as SGHVS and CDR2 as FQNEAQ. The CDR3: CASSSDRGSEQYF. The CDR3 nucleotides read TGTGCCAGCAGCTCGGACAGGGGGAGCGAGCAGTACTTC.